The rows below give T cell receptor beta chains drawn from one sample of a study of cytomegalovirus exposure and HLA in healthy donors. Libraries were prepared by immunoSEQ multiplex PCR; TCRdb keeps only in-frame clonotypes and omits some of them. This table holds under 130,000 clones, around 65% found once. The sequencing sample was made of PBMCs. Receptors were obtained from a woman between 45 and 60 years old in good health and CMV-seronegative. CDR3s include the opening cysteine and the closing phenylalanine or tryptophan. D genes are given only for firm matches. Size is stated for part of the rows, as once, few or many counts, or as a class when the clone is expanded.

TRBV7-7,NA,NA,TRBJ2-2,TGTGCCAGCAGCTTAGATCAGGTCACCGGGGAGCTGTTTTTT,CASSLDQVTGELFF
TRBV7-3,NA,NA,TRBJ1-1,TGTGCCAGCAGCTCCCGGCCAGGGGCTGGCATCACTGAAGCTTTCTTT,CASSSRPGAGITEAFF
TRBV5-1,NA,TRBD2,TRBJ2-7,TGCGCCAGCAGCTTGTTCCGGGAGGGGGGCGAGCAGTACTTC,CASSLFREGGEQYF
TRBV27,few,TRBD1,TRBJ2-7,TGTGCCAGCAGTTTATCCTTCGGGACAGGGGTTATCGCCTACGAGCAGTACTTC,CASSLSFGTGVIAYEQYF
TRBV6-5,NA,TRBD2,TRBJ2-1,TGTGCCAGCAGTTACTGGACTAGCGACTACAATGAGCAGTTCTTC,CASSYWTSDYNEQFF
TRBV7-2,few,NA,TRBJ2-7,TGTGCCAGCAGCTTAGGAAGAGGTCAACACATAGTCTACGAGCAGTACTTC,CASSLGRGQHIVYEQYF
TRBV5-8,few,NA,TRBJ2-4,TGTGCCAGCACCAAGCAGGGCTGGGTAAACATTCAGTACTTC,CASTKQGWVNIQYF
TRBV21-1,NA,NA,TRBJ2-4,TGTGCCAGCAGCAAAGCAACGGGACAGGGTTTCCTAGCCAAAAACATTCAGTACTTC,CASSKATGQGFLAKNIQYF
TRBV7-9,NA,NA,TRBJ2-3,TGTGCCAGCAGCTTACGCGCAGATACGCAGTATTTT,CASSLRADTQYF
TRBV19,NA,NA,TRBJ2-1,TGTGCCAGTAGCCTTTACCGGGACACCTACAATGAGCAGTTCTTC,CASSLYRDTYNEQFF
TRBV10-3,NA,TRBD1,TRBJ2-2,TGTGCCACAACCGGGACAGGGAACACCGGGGAGCTGTTTTTT,CATTGTGNTGELFF
TRBV28,NA,TRBD2,TRBJ2-4,TGTGCCAGCAGTACAGCGGGAGTTGCCAAAAACATTCAGTACTTC,CASSTAGVAKNIQYF
TRBV18,NA,TRBD1,TRBJ1-2,TGTGCCAGCTCACCAGGGACAGGGGTCTATGGCTACACCTTC,CASSPGTGVYGYTF
TRBV7-2,few,NA,TRBJ2-7,TGTGCCAGCAGCGGGGCCGGGACTTCAAACTCCTACGAGCAGTACTTC,CASSGAGTSNSYEQYF
TRBV27,NA,NA,TRBJ1-3,TGTGCCAGCAGAAGAACAGCTGGAAACACCATATATTTT,CASRRTAGNTIYF
TRBV29-1,NA,NA,TRBJ2-3,TGCAGCGTTGACAGGGAAACAGATACGCAGTATTTT,CSVDRETDTQYF
TRBV18,NA,NA,TRBJ2-1,TGTGCCAGCTCACCAAACAGGGTGTCCCTCTCCTACAATGAGCAGTTCTTC,CASSPNRVSLSYNEQFF
TRBV6-4,NA,NA,TRBJ2-3,TGTGCCACCTTAACCGGGGGCACAGATACGCAGTATTTT,CATLTGGTDTQYF
TRBV5-4,NA,TRBD2,TRBJ2-3,TGTGCCAGCAGCTTGGGACTAGCGGGAACAAGCACAGATACGCAGTATTTT,CASSLGLAGTSTDTQYF
TRBV4-1,few,NA,TRBJ2-2,TGCGCCAGCAACAATGAGGGTTCGGGCGGGGAGCTGTTTTTT,CASNNEGSGGELFF
TRBV30,NA,NA,TRBJ1-3,TGTGAGGGGACTACGGACGGAAACACCATATATTTT,CEGTTDGNTIYF
TRBV13,few,NA,TRBJ1-2,TGTGCCAGCAGCTCCGACGGGGGGGGGAATGGCTACACCTTC,CASSSDGGGNGYTF
TRBV6-4,few,NA,TRBJ2-3,TGTGCCAGCAGCAAAACGACAGGACGAGCTAGCACAGATACGCAGTATTTT,CASSKTTGRASTDTQYF
TRBV5-1,NA,NA,TRBJ2-3,TGCGCCAGCAGCTTGGAACCGTCCCGGTCCGGGGACACAGATACGCAGTATTTT,CASSLEPSRSGDTDTQYF
TRBV5-1,few,NA,TRBJ2-7,TGCGCCAGCAGAGTTGCGGCCGAGCAGTACTTC,CASRVAAEQYF
TRBV4-2,NA,NA,TRBJ1-4,TGTGCCAGCAGCCAAGATGGCAGAGGTTCTAATGAAAAACTGTTTTTT,CASSQDGRGSNEKLFF
TRBV6-4,NA,NA,TRBJ2-7,TGTGCCAGCAGTGACTTCGAGCTCCGGGGCCGGGGGACCTACGAGCAGTACTTC,CASSDFELRGRGTYEQYF
TRBV5-4,NA,NA,TRBJ1-2,TGTGCCATCCCCGACAGCCGGAGCTATGGCTACACCTTC,CAIPDSRSYGYTF
TRBV18,NA,TRBD1,TRBJ1-5,TGTGCCAGCTCACCACCGGCAGGGGGCGAGGGCAATCAGCCCCAGCATTTT,CASSPPAGGEGNQPQHF
TRBV10-3,NA,NA,TRBJ1-3,TGTGCCATCAGTGAATCAGGGTCTGGAAACACCATATATTTT,CAISESGSGNTIYF
TRBV18,NA,TRBD2,TRBJ2-3,TGTGCCAGCTCACAATTTAGCGGGGGGCCAGATACGCAGTATTTT,CASSQFSGGPDTQYF
TRBV5-6,NA,TRBD2,TRBJ2-1,TGTGCCAGCAGCTTGGATTTTGGGCGGGGGGGCCCGGGGGATGAGCAGTTCTTC,CASSLDFGRGGPGDEQFF
TRBV7-8,NA,TRBD2,TRBJ2-1,TGTGCCAGCAGCTTACCCCGGCGGCTAGCGGGGGGTAAGAGTGAGCAGTTCTTC,CASSLPRRLAGGKSEQFF